The 16 T cell receptor beta chains given below trace back to one sample, sequenced in a study of T-cell memory formation after mild COVID-19. TCRdb reprocessed the 5' RACE reads via MiXCR and lists one record per CDR3 protein. The sample contains 450,000 or so distinct CDR3 sequences, about 23% of which appear only once. The sequencing input was PBMCs or a T cell subset sorted from them (not recorded which). These receptor sequences come from an adult woman who had mild COVID-19 (a few samples of this study predate the infection). Cell type and time point are not known.

In its sample, this clonotype was seen a few times. The rearrangement joins TRBV7-9 to TRBJ1-1; the D gene is possibly TRBD1 (6 bases). There are 15 residues in the CDR3. Trimming removed 5 bases at V and 1 base at J, with 14 bases between. Germline V gene data show CDR1 as SEHNR and CDR2 as FQNEAQ (reference sequence). CDR3 sequence reads: CASSPGGGGNTEAFF. CDR3 in DNA: TGTGCCAGCAGCCCCGGAGGGGGGGGGAACACTGAAGCTTTCTTT.

There are a few counts of this clonotype. The chain links TRBV25-1 to TRBJ2-3, with D possibly being TRBD2 (7 bases). The ends were cut back, 6 bases at V and 4 bases at J, with 14 bases in the middle. The germline gives CDR1 MGHDK, CDR2 SYGVNS. CDR3 length: 14 amino acids. This chain's CDR3 is CASRGGLSSDTQYF. In DNA, the CDR3 is TGTGCCAGCAGGGGGGGGCTATCATCAGATACGCAGTATTTT. Full variable domain (rest looked up from reference TRBV25-1 and TRBJ2-3): EADIYQTPRYLVIGTGKKITLECSQTMGHDKMYWYQQDPGMELHLIHYSYGVNSTEKGDLSSESTVSRIRTEHFPLTLESARPSHTSQYLCASRGGLSSDTQYFGPGTRLTVL.

The table lists this clonotype with a few counts. This chain joins TRBV29-1 and TRBJ2-1; D is unresolved. Trimming stripped 4 bases from V and 0 bases from J, with 7 bases between. CDR1 and CDR2 (germline): SQVTM, ANQGSEA. The CDR3 contains 13 residues. CDR3 in DNA: TGCAGCGTTGCTACCATCTCCTACAATGAGCAGTTCTTC. Translated, it gives CSVATISYNEQFF.

The rearrangement links TRBV9 to TRBJ2-1; 7 bases are shared with TRBD2. Germline V CDR1 and CDR2: SGDLS, YYNGEE. After removal of 0 bases from V and 9 bases from J, the junction contained 6 bases not matched to a gene. This CDR3 spans 14 amino acids. This CDR3 reads CASSVGGRATEQFF. As DNA, the CDR3 is TGTGCCAGCAGCGTAGGTGGGAGGGCGACTGAGCAGTTCTTC.

J is TRBJ2-7 and V is TRBV12-3 or TRBV12-4; D unclear. The CDR3 runs to 14 residues. Trimming left V 5 bases short and J 0 bases short, with 11 bases between. In nucleotides, the CDR3 is TGTGCCAGCAGTGCTGGCGTCGACTCCTACGAGCAGTACTTC. Amino acid sequence: CASSAGVDSYEQYF.

This clonotype was observed a few times. J is TRBJ1-1 and V is TRBV29-1; maybe TRBD1 (5 bases). The CDR3 totals 15 residues. The germline V gene has CDR1 SQVTM and CDR2 ANQGSEA. V gave up 5 bases and J gave up 5 bases, with 21 bases separating them. The chain's CDR3 is CSVKPTGTSWTEAFF. The DNA for the CDR3 is TGCAGCGTTAAACCGACTGGGACCTCGTGGACTGAAGCTTTCTTT.

This clonotype has more than one count but fewer than ten. This sequence joins TRBV5-1 and TRBJ1-1, with 9 positions matching TRBD1. J gave up 4 bases and V 4 bases, and 11 bases lay outside the gene matches. There are 16 residues in the CDR3. Germline CDR1 and CDR2: SGHRS and YFSETQ. The CDR3 sequence is CASSPPGQGLGTEAFF. The CDR3 DNA is TGCGCCAGCAGCCCCCCGGGACAGGGATTAGGCACTGAAGCTTTCTTT.

This clonotype was counted between two and nine times. The chain employs TRBV5-1 and TRBJ2-1; 11 bases are a match to TRBD2. The CDR3 runs to 15 residues. J was trimmed by 5 bases and V by 5 bases; bases with no gene match: 6. Germline V lookup: CDR1 SGHRS, CDR2 YFSETQ. The CDR3 bases are TGCGCCAGCAGGTCTCTAGCGGGGGGTAACAATGAGCAGTTCTTC. Protein product: CASRSLAGGNNEQFF. Full variable domain (missing parts from reference TRBV5-1 and TRBJ2-1): KAGVTQTPRYLIKTRGQQVTLSCSPISGHRSVSWYQQTPGQGLQFLFEYFSETQRNKGNFPGRFSGRQFSNSRSEMNVSTLELGDSALYLCASRSLAGGNNEQFFGPGTRLTVL.

This clonotype appeared a few times. V usage is TRBV6-5 and J usage is TRBJ2-7, with 8 bases aligning to TRBD2. The CDR3 covers 15 residues. CDR1 is MNHEY and CDR2 is SVGAGI in the germline V gene. J was trimmed by 0 bases and V by 4 bases; bases with no gene match: 5. The CDR3 loop reads CASSSREGRSYEQYF. CDR3 coding DNA: TGTGCCAGCAGTTCCCGGGAGGGCCGCTCCTACGAGCAGTACTTC.

The chain carries TRBV18 and TRBJ2-5; D is uncertain. The V end lost 4 bases, the J end lost 3 bases, and 3 bases lay between the germline ends. This CDR3 region has 11 residues. CDR1 KGHSH and CDR2 LQKENI come from the germline V gene. CDR3 sequence reads: CASSHEETQYF. For the CDR3, the DNA is TGTGCCAGCTCACACGAAGAGACCCAGTACTTC.

The table lists this clonotype with a few counts. The chain combines TRBV20-1 with TRBJ2-7, with 10 nucleotides matching TRBD2. This CDR3 spans 13 amino acids. V was pared by 3 bases and J by 3 bases, with 2 bases of the junction left unmatched. Germline CDR1 and CDR2: DFQATT and SNEGSKA (reference sequence). The CDR3 spells CSASSGRNYEQYF. The CDR3 coding sequence is TGCAGTGCTAGTAGCGGGAGGAACTACGAGCAGTACTTC.

The chain has TRBV3-1 and TRBJ2-5; possible D gene TRBD2, 6 bases. The V gene lost 4 bases and the J gene lost 9 bases, with 21 bases spanning the gap. Germline V gives CDR1 LGHDT, CDR2 YNNKEL (reference sequence). There are 15 residues in the CDR3. CDR3 loop: CASSPLSGGVGAQYF. CDR3 sequence (DNA): TGTGCCAGCAGCCCCCTTAGCGGCGGCGTGGGCGCCCAGTACTTC.

This clonotype was picked up a small number of times. V and J are TRBV19 and TRBJ1-1; D might be TRBD1 (5 bases). Trimming shortened V by 7 bases and J by 0 bases, and 18 bases separated the two germline ends. Germline CDR1 reads LNHDA; CDR2 reads SQIVND (reference sequence). The CDR3 is 16 residues long. The CDR3 DNA follows: TGTGCCAGTATTTCTTCGGCGGGGACGTTGAACACTGAAGCTTTCTTT. It translates to CASISSAGTLNTEAFF.

The chain couples TRBV6-2 or TRBV6-3 to TRBJ2-1; 10 bases line up with TRBD2. With 4 bases clipped from V and 5 bases from J, the junction kept 17 bases outside the gene matches. CDR3 length: 19 amino acids. CDR1 is MNHEY and CDR2 is SVGEGT in the germline V gene. The CDR3: CASSFRDRSSGRGDNEQFF. CDR3 nucleotides: TGTGCCAGCAGTTTCCGCGACAGGTCTAGCGGGAGAGGTGACAATGAGCAGTTCTTC.

The chain uses TRBV29-1 and TRBJ1-1; D possibly corresponds to TRBD1 (6 bases). The length of the CDR3 is 14 residues. The germline V gene encodes CDR1 SQVTM and CDR2 ANQGSEA. V lost 1 base, J lost 7 bases, and 16 bases lay in between. The CDR3 nucleotides are TGCAGCGTTGAAGTCCCAGGGGTGGTGGTTGAAGCTTTCTTT. Its translation: CSVEVPGVVVEAFF.

The sample holds a few counts of this clonotype. The CDR3 sequence: CSARGRGDTEAFF. CDR3 coding DNA: TGCAGTGCTAGGGGCAGGGGTGACACTGAAGCTTTCTTT. The V gene is TRBV20-1, the J gene TRBJ1-1, with TRBD1 as a possible D gene (6 bases). Germline CDR1 DFQATT, CDR2 SNEGSKA (reference sequence). The CDR3 sequence is 13 residues long. V lost 3 bases and J 3 bases, leaving 11 bases between the germline ends.